This T cell receptor (beta chain) was recorded in a study of OX40 agonist ivuxolimab in advanced cancers. This clone was counted a single time. Method: immunoSEQ multiplex PCR; TCRdb's copy keeps in-frame clones and lacks some. The data show 95,000 to 100,000 clones, around 94% seen once. The CDR3 contains 17 residues. V dropped 4 bases and J dropped 8 bases, with 24 bases sitting between them. Germline V gives CDR1 LGHNA, CDR2 YSLEER. The origin of this receptor is an adult with an advanced solid tumor such as melanoma, head and neck, liver or kidney cancer. The sample here was CD4+ or CD8+ T cells sorted from blood, taken in a trial of the OX40 agonist ivuxolimab. The gene calls are TRBV4-3 and TRBJ2-4; D possibly uses TRBD1 or TRBD2 (5 bases each). CDR3 residues: CASSRQPWGEGDDIQYF. In DNA, the CDR3 is TGCGCCAGCAGCCGACAGCCTTGGGGTGAGGGTGACGACATTCAGTACTTC.